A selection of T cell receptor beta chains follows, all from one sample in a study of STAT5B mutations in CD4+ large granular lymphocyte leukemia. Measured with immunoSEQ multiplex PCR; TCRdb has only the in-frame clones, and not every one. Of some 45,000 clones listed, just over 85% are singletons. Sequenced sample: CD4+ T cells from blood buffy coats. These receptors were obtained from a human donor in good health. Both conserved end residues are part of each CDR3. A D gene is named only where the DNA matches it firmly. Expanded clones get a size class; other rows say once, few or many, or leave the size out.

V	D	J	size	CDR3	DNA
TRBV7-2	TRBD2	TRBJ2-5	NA	CASSFGGLGKTQYF	TGTGCCAGCAGCTTTGGGGGACTAGGAAAGACCCAGTACTTC
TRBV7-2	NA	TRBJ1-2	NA	CASSLVRDNYGYTF	TGTGCCAGCAGCTTAGTGCGGGATAACTATGGCTACACCTTC
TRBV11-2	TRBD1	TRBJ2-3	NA	CASSFSYGQAPTDTQYF	TGTGCCAGCAGCTTTAGCTACGGACAGGCCCCCACAGATACGCAGTATTTT
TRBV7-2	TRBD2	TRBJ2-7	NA	CASSLARASGRARTFLSYEQYF	TGTGCCAGCAGCTTAGCGCGAGCTAGCGGGAGGGCCCGAACTTTTCTTTCCTACGAGCAGTACTTC
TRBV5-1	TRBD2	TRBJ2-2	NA	CASSSGRGTSNTGELFF	TGCGCCAGCAGTAGCGGGAGGGGGACCTCGAACACCGGGGAGCTGTTTTTT
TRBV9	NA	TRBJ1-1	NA	CASSPRQEKNTEAFF	TGTGCCAGCAGCCCACGACAGGAGAAGAACACTGAAGCTTTCTTT
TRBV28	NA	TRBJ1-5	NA	CASSSRRAEPQHF	TGTGCCAGCAGTTCCAGGAGGGCGGAGCCCCAGCATTTT
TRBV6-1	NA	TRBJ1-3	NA	CASSEQVSGNTIYF	TGTGCCAGCAGTGAGCAAGTCTCTGGAAACACCATATATTTT
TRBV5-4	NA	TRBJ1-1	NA	CASSLARVGAEAFF	TGTGCCAGCAGCTTGGCCAGGGTAGGAGCTGAAGCTTTCTTT
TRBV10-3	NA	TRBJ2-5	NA	CAISGGVGFETQYF	TGTGCCATCAGCGGAGGGGTAGGTTTCGAGACCCAGTACTTC
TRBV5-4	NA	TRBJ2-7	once	CASSLDGSLDYEQYF	TGTGCCAGCAGCTTGGACGGCAGCTTGGACTACGAGCAGTACTTC
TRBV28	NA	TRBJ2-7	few	CASSPPTGEQYF	TGTGCCAGCAGTCCCCCAACGGGGGAGCAGTACTTC
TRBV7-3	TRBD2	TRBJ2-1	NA	CASSLNPAGSRNEQFF	TGTGCCAGCAGCTTAAACCCAGCGGGAAGTAGGAATGAGCAGTTCTTC
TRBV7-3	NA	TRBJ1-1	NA	CASSATGITEAFF	TGTGCCAGCAGCGCAACAGGGATCACTGAAGCTTTCTTT
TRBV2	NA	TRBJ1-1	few	CASSEALRKGHTEAFF	TGTGCCAGCAGTGAAGCGCTTCGGAAGGGCCACACTGAAGCTTTCTTT
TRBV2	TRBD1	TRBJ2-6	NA	CASSADRGQANVLTF	TGTGCCAGCAGCGCAGACAGGGGTCAGGCCAACGTCCTGACTTTC
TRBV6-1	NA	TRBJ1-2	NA	CASALSYGYTF	TGTGCCAGCGCGCTAAGCTATGGCTACACCTTC
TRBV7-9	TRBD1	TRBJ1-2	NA	CASSPRTGGNYGYTF	TGTGCCAGCAGCCCTCGGACAGGGGGCAACTATGGCTACACCTTC
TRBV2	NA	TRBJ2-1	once	CASNKDERRTYNEQFF	TGTGCCAGCAATAAAGACGAGCGGAGAACCTACAATGAGCAGTTCTTC
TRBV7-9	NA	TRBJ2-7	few	CASSLVESGEQYF	TGTGCCAGCAGCTTAGTGGAGTCGGGGGAGCAGTACTTC
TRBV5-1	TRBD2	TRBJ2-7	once	CASSLGIAGTYEQYF	TGCGCCAGCAGCTTGGGGATAGCGGGAACCTACGAGCAGTACTTC
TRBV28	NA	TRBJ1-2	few	CASSDPDSYTF	TGTGCCAGCAGTGATCCGGACAGCTACACCTTC
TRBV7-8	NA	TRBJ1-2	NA	CATRRFGGPAGYTF	TGTGCCACTAGACGATTCGGGGGGCCGGCTGGCTACACCTTC
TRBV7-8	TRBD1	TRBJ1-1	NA	CASSATGNTEAFF	TGTGCCAGCAGCGCGACAGGGAATACTGAAGCTTTCTTT
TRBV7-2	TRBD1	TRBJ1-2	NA	CASSLGQSYGYTF	TGTGCCAGCAGCTTGGGACAGAGCTATGGCTACACCTTC